The 19 T cell receptor beta chains presented below share a single source sample, sequenced in a study of beta chain features in type 1 diabetes. For these TCRs, the target antigens are not known. General study findings and limits: Among all four CD4+ subsets, Type 1 diabetes patients had TCRB CDR3s that were moderately but significantly shorter.

Sequenced material consisted of expressed TCRB transcripts (all of the isolated RNA was reverse transcribed). Assay: immunoSEQ multiplex PCR; the TCRdb copy retains only in-frame clones and omits some. The sample has about 650,000 clones, over 10% seen once. Sequencing input: naive CD4+ T cells from blood. Receptor source: a man under 40 with type 1 diabetes.

This clone was observed a handful of times. J is TRBJ1-6 and V is TRBV7-9, with D possibly being TRBD1 (6 bases). Per the germline V gene, CDR1 is SEHNR and CDR2 is FQNEAQ (reference sequence). The CDR3 covers 15 residues. The V and J ends lost 1 base and 5 bases respectively, with 9 bases between them. Written as DNA, the CDR3 is TGTGCCAGCAGCTTAGGCAACAGGGATAATTCACCCCTCCACTTT. Translated: CASSLGNRDNSPLHF.

As concerns this clone: Other nucleotide sequences from this sample produce the same CDR3. The chain joins TRBV6-5 to TRBJ2-5, with no clear D. V was trimmed by 0 bases and J by 5 bases, leaving 7 bases between them. CDR1 and CDR2 (germline): MNHEY, SVGAGI. The CDR3 runs to 13 residues. CDR3 amino acids: CASSYSSGETQYF. CDR3 coding DNA: TGTGCCAGCAGTTACTCGTCTGGGGAGACCCAGTACTTC.

This clone was seen a few times. The rearrangement links TRBV29-1 to TRBJ1-1; maybe TRBD1 (5 bases). V was cut by 4 bases and J by 0 bases, with 15 bases left in between. From germline, CDR1 is SQVTM and CDR2 ANQGSEA. This CDR3 has 15 amino acids. CDR3 residues: CSVVPGGTMNTEAFF. CDR3 bases: TGCAGCGTTGTCCCCGGGGGAACCATGAACACTGAAGCTTTCTTT.

As regards this clone: This same CDR3 is encoded by further DNA sequences in the sample. The chain has TRBV5-1 and TRBJ2-3; 7 bases map to TRBD1. The CDR3 extends over 14 amino acids. The J segment lost 2 bases and the V segment lost 3 bases, leaving 3 bases of the junction unmatched. The germline CDR1 and CDR2 sequences are SGHRS and YFSETQ. The CDR3 sequence: CASSSTGDTDTQYF. CDR3 DNA: TGCGCCAGCAGCTCCACAGGGGACACAGATACGCAGTATTTT.

This clone was found a few times. CDR3 nucleotide sequence: TGCAGCGTTGTAGCGGGGGTGAGAGATACGCAGTATTTT. Its translation: CSVVAGVRDTQYF. The V and J genes are TRBV29-1 and TRBJ2-3; 9 bases align to TRBD2. J lost 5 bases, V lost 4 bases, and 4 bases had no gene match. Germline V lookup: CDR1 SQVTM, CDR2 ANQGSEA. This CDR3 region has 13 residues.

This clone was seen a handful of times. The V and J genes are TRBV14 and TRBJ2-7; TRBD1 agrees at 8 bases. The length of the CDR3 is 15 residues. Per the germline V gene, CDR1 is SGHDN and CDR2 is FVKESK. The J segment lost 2 bases and the V segment lost 1 base, leaving 4 bases of the junction unmatched. The CDR3 protein is CASSQAGGSTYEQYF. The CDR3 DNA reads TGTGCCAGCAGCCAAGCAGGGGGCTCTACCTACGAGCAGTACTTC.

This clone was observed once. V and J are TRBV9 and TRBJ1-6; D is uncertain. V lost 1 base to trimming and J lost 5 bases, with 13 bases between them. The V gene's germline CDR1 is SGDLS and CDR2 YYNGEE. CDR3 length: 16 amino acids. Written as DNA, the CDR3 is TGTGCCAGCAGCGTACAGCCCCTCCCAAATAATTCACCCCTCCACTTT. Protein: CASSVQPLPNNSPLHF.

V is TRBV4-3 and J is TRBJ1-2; 7 bases map to TRBD1. Germline loops: CDR1 LGHNA, CDR2 YSLEER. The length of the CDR3 is 15 residues. J was trimmed by 3 bases and V by 0 bases; bases with no gene match: 4. The CDR3 region has the DNA TGCGCCAGCAGCCAAGATATCAGGGGGGACTATGGCTACACCTTC. It yields the protein CASSQDIRGDYGYTF.

This clone came up a few times. The chain recombines TRBV18 with TRBJ1-1, with TRBD1 as a possible D gene (5 bases). V shed 1 base and J shed 7 bases, with 16 bases lying between them. This CDR3 contains 15 residues. Germline loops: CDR1 KGHSH, CDR2 LQKENI. The CDR3 loop reads CASSPRAGLGGEAFF. CDR3 bases: TGTGCCAGCTCACCACGGGCAGGTCTTGGGGGTGAAGCTTTCTTT.

Only a few counts were recorded for this clone. The chain links TRBV18 to TRBJ1-5; 8 nucleotides line up with TRBD1. CDR3 length: 16 residues. Trimming cost V 0 bases and J 4 bases; bases outside gene matches: 5. From germline, CDR1 is KGHSH and CDR2 LQKENI. The CDR3 DNA sequence: TGTGCCAGCTCACCACCGCCCCAGGGGGCAAATCAGCCCCAGCATTTT. This gives the protein CASSPPPQGANQPQHF.

V is TRBV29-1 and J is TRBJ1-2; 8 bases are a match to TRBD1. This CDR3 has 13 residues. With V trimmed by 6 bases and J by 7 bases, 10 bases remained unmatched. Per the germline V gene, CDR1 is SQVTM and CDR2 is ANQGSEA. CDR3 coding DNA: TGCAGCGTCGGGCACCAGGGGGCGGTTGGCTACACCTTC. Its protein product is CSVGHQGAVGYTF.

The rearrangement links TRBV7-2 to TRBJ2-7; unclear D gene. Trimming left V 0 bases short and J 6 bases short, with 9 bases between. CDR1 SGHTA and CDR2 FQGNSA come from the germline V gene. This CDR3 is 13 amino acids long. CDR3: CASSLAPGLEQYF. The CDR3 DNA reads TGTGCCAGCAGCTTAGCGCCAGGTCTCGAGCAGTACTTC.

In this sample, this clone turned up a few times. This rearrangement joins TRBV7-9 to TRBJ1-4; 7 bases match TRBD1. Per germline, CDR1 SEHNR and CDR2 FQNEAQ (reference sequence). V was pared by 3 bases and J by 2 bases, with 3 bases of the junction left unmatched. The CDR3 runs 15 residues. The CDR3 DNA follows: TGTGCCAGCAGCTTCGACAGGGCTACTAATGAAAAACTGTTTTTT. This gives the protein CASSFDRATNEKLFF.

This chain connects TRBV19 to TRBJ1-1, with 7 positions matching TRBD1. The CDR3 extends over 13 amino acids. Trimming took 8 bases from V and 5 from J; bases not matched to a gene: 8. Germline V lookup: CDR1 LNHDA, CDR2 SQIVND (reference sequence). This chain's CDR3 is CASQQGLQTEAFF. The CDR3 DNA reads TGTGCCAGTCAACAGGGGCTGCAGACTGAAGCTTTCTTT.

This chain connects TRBV18 to TRBJ2-5, with 8 nucleotides matching TRBD1. The end of the DNA aligns better with TRBJ2-7, so the J call may be wrong. CDR3 length: 15 residues. Germline values: CDR1 KGHSH, CDR2 LQKENI. CDR3 nucleotide sequence: TGTGCCAGCTCACCTGGGGGACAGGCCTCCTACGAGCAGTACTTC. Its translation: CASSPGGQASYEQYF.

CDR3 region: CASSFEGLNSPLHF. Written as DNA, the CDR3 is TGTGCCAGCAGTTTCGAGGGTCTTAATTCACCCCTCCACTTT. The chain uses TRBV27 and TRBJ1-6; D is unresolved. CDR3 length equals 14 residues. V was clipped by 3 bases and J by 6 bases, with 9 bases between them. The germline CDR1 and CDR2 sequences are MNHEY and SMNVEV (reference sequence).

The CDR3 reads CASSLNPLNTEAFF. For the CDR3, the DNA is TGTGCCAGCAGCTTAAACCCACTAAACACTGAAGCTTTCTTT. The chain uses TRBV7-3 and TRBJ1-1; D unclear. The CDR3 contains 14 residues. The V gene's germline CDR1 is SGHTA and CDR2 FQGTGA. V was cut by 1 base and J by 2 bases, with 8 bases left in between.

The chain employs TRBV20-1 and TRBJ1-3; D is uncertain. The CDR3 has 11 residues. CDR1 and CDR2 (germline): DFQATT, SNEGSKA (reference sequence). The ends were cut back, 4 bases at V and 0 bases at J, with 1 base in the middle. CDR3 sequence: CSATSGNTIYF. CDR3 bases: TGCAGTGCTACCTCTGGAAACACCATATATTTT.

About this clone: This sample also contains other DNA sequences that code for the same CDR3. The rearrangement links TRBV7-9 to TRBJ1-2; D not certain. The germline CDR1 and CDR2 sequences are SEHNR and FQNEAQ (reference sequence). Trimming pared 1 base from V and 3 bases from J, leaving 6 bases between. The CDR3 loop spans 13 amino acids. This CDR3 is CASSLGTDYGYTF. The CDR3 DNA sequence: TGTGCCAGCAGCTTAGGAACAGACTATGGCTACACCTTC.